The 31 T cell receptor beta chains below were found in one sample sequenced in a study of shared clonotypes between healthy human individuals. Naive CD8 populations comprised CD45RO-negative cells positively selected for CCR7, excluding terminally differentiated effector memory CD45RA+ cells. Repertoires were generated with immunoSEQ multiplex PCR, while TCRdb's copy carries only in-frame clones and drops some. The top ten clones hold 1.1% of a sample with millions of clones, about 95% of them seen once. The specimen was naive CD8+ T cells sorted from blood. These receptors all come from a man younger than 35 in good health.

On this clone itself: Other DNA sequences from this sample encode an identical CDR3 as well. The chain uses TRBV6-5 and TRBJ2-7, with 7 bases lining up with TRBD1. The CDR3 runs 14 residues. V lost 0 bases to trimming and J lost 4 bases; unmatched junction nucleotides: 3. In germline, CDR1 is MNHEY, CDR2 SVGAGI. CDR3 residues: CASSYSGTDYEQYF. CDR3 coding DNA: TGTGCCAGCAGTTACTCTGGGACAGATTACGAGCAGTACTTC.

The chain combines TRBV5-6 with TRBJ2-7; the D call may be TRBD1 or TRBD2 (5 bases each). Per the germline V gene, CDR1 is SGHDT and CDR2 is YYEEEE. Trimming pared 2 bases from V and 13 bases from J, leaving 16 bases between. The CDR3 contains 12 residues. In nucleotides, the CDR3 is TGTGCCAGCAGCTTCGAGGGGTTCTCCCTTTACTTC. Its translation: CASSFEGFSLYF.

The rearrangement uses TRBV7-9 and TRBJ1-2; D is uncertain. CDR3 length: 15 amino acids. In germline, CDR1 is SEHNR, CDR2 FQNEAQ (reference sequence). V shed 5 bases and J shed 3 bases, with 16 bases lying between them. The CDR3 is CASSPPAAGYYGYTF. Here the CDR3 DNA reads TGTGCCAGCAGCCCCCCAGCCGCCGGTTACTATGGCTACACCTTC.

The CDR3: CASSLAPSRLAGTGELFF. The DNA of the CDR3 is TGTGCCAGCAGCTTAGCGCCCTCCCGACTAGCGGGGACCGGGGAGCTGTTTTTT. The chain combines TRBV7-9 with TRBJ2-2; 11 bases map to TRBD2. The junction had 8 bases not matched to a gene; V was cut back by 0 bases and J by 5 bases. Looked up from germline, CDR1 is SEHNR and CDR2 is FQNEAQ (reference sequence). The CDR3 spans 18 residues.

The rearrangement joins TRBV7-3 to TRBJ2-1; TRBD1 matches at 12 bases. The germline CDR1 and CDR2 sequences are SGHTA and FQGTGA. Unmatched junction bases numbered 8, after V lost 5 bases and J lost 0 bases. The CDR3 has 18 residues. CDR3: CASSPGQGAILSYNEQFF. The CDR3 bases are TGTGCCAGCAGCCCGGGACAGGGGGCTATACTCTCCTACAATGAGCAGTTCTTC.

CDR3 coding DNA: TGTGCCAGCAGCTTCTGGATATTAGCGGGAGAGGCTAATGAGCAGTTCTTC. Translating it yields CASSFWILAGEANEQFF. J is TRBJ2-1 and V is TRBV5-6, with TRBD2 identical over 9 bases. The V gene's germline CDR1 is SGHDT and CDR2 YYEEEE. There are 17 residues in the CDR3. With V trimmed by 2 bases and J by 7 bases, 13 bases remained unmatched.

The CDR3 loop is CASSDVGSSGANVLTF. The CDR3 DNA is TGTGCCAGCAGTGATGTCGGAAGCTCTGGGGCCAACGTCCTGACTTTC. The chain joins TRBV2 to TRBJ2-6, with no clear D. Trimming removed 3 bases from V and 0 bases from J, with 9 bases in between. The CDR3 is 16 amino acids. Germline V lookup: CDR1 SNHLY, CDR2 FYNNEI.

V gene TRBV7-9 combines with J gene TRBJ1-6; D gene unclear. Germline loops: CDR1 SEHNR, CDR2 FQNEAQ (reference sequence). The CDR3 runs to 13 residues. Trimming cost V 5 bases and J 10 bases, with 12 bases left between them. Written as DNA, the CDR3 is TGTGCCAGCAGCCAGGAAGGGAACTCACCCCTCCACTTT. As protein: CASSQEGNSPLHF.

This chain links TRBV18 with TRBJ1-1, with D possibly being TRBD1 (6 bases). The CDR3 consists of 14 residues. Germline V lookup: CDR1 KGHSH, CDR2 LQKENI. V gave up 3 bases and J gave up 1 base, with 9 bases separating them. The CDR3 here is CASSPPTGNTEAFF. CDR3 bases: TGTGCCAGCTCACCGCCGACAGGGAACACTGAAGCTTTCTTT.

The rearrangement uses TRBV23-1 and TRBJ1-6; TRBD1 matches at 9 bases. TRBV23-1 belongs to the ORF category, with a function that is uncertain. Unmatched junction bases numbered 15, after V lost 6 bases and J lost 9 bases. CDR3 length: 17 residues. The CDR3 bases are TGCGCCAGCAGCCAAAAATGGACAGGGGCAATGAGTTCACCCCTCCACTTT. As protein: CASSQKWTGAMSSPLHF.

The chain links TRBV7-8 to TRBJ2-1, with 9 bases identical to TRBD2. V lost 3 bases to trimming and J lost 1 base; unmatched junction nucleotides: 4. Germline loops: CDR1 SGHVS, CDR2 FQNEAQ. This CDR3 has 16 amino acids. In nucleotides, the CDR3 is TGTGCCAGCAGCTTTGCGCGGGAGGGGTCCTACAATGAGCAGTTCTTC. It encodes CASSFAREGSYNEQFF.

The chain combines TRBV19 with TRBJ2-7; TRBD2 matches at 11 bases. Trimming removed 5 bases from V and 2 bases from J; junction bases left unmatched: 8. This CDR3 comprises 16 residues. Germline V gene lookup returns CDR1 LNHDA and CDR2 SQIVND (reference sequence). The CDR3: CASSVGTSGLPYEQYF. CDR3 sequence (DNA): TGTGCCAGTAGTGTTGGGACTAGCGGACTCCCCTACGAGCAGTACTTC. The complete variable domain, with remaining parts taken from reference TRBV19 and TRBJ2-7, reads DGGITQSPKYLFRKEGQNVTLSCEQNLNHDAMYWYRQDPGQGLRLIYYSQIVNDFQKGDIAEGYSVSREKKESFPLTVTSAQKNPTAFYLCASSVGTSGLPYEQYFGPGTRLTVT.

The rearrangement links TRBV19 to TRBJ2-5, with 7 bases aligning to TRBD1. V dropped 3 bases and J dropped 1; count of bases not matched to a gene: 20. This CDR3 contains 20 residues. From germline, CDR1 is LNHDA and CDR2 SQIVND (reference sequence). The CDR3: CASSMGPSSPGTVPQETQYF. Written as DNA, the CDR3 is TGTGCCAGTAGTATGGGCCCCTCATCCCCTGGGACAGTCCCCCAAGAGACCCAGTACTTC.

This clone was seen a single time. The chain carries TRBV25-1 and TRBJ2-5; 7 bases map to TRBD1. The CDR3 totals 13 residues. The germline V gene has CDR1 MGHDK and CDR2 SYGVNS. Trimming at V came to 2 bases and at J to 5 bases, leaving 2 bases not matched to a gene. The CDR3 protein is CASSEGQEETQYF. The CDR3, as DNA: TGTGCCAGCAGTGAAGGACAGGAGGAGACCCAGTACTTC.

CDR3: CASSWGTELNEKLFF. CDR3 nucleotide sequence: TGTGCCAGCAGTTGGGGGACAGAGCTGAATGAAAAACTGTTTTTT. The rearrangement links TRBV28 to TRBJ1-4, with 7 bases identical to TRBD1. The CDR3 spans 15 residues. V dropped 4 bases and J dropped 5; count of bases not matched to a gene: 7. Germline V gene sequence: CDR1 MDHEN, CDR2 SYDVKM.

CDR3 DNA sequence: TGCGCCAGCAGCCACGTCACTAGCGGCTCCTACGAGCAGTACTTC. Protein sequence: CASSHVTSGSYEQYF. The rearrangement uses TRBV4-3 and TRBJ2-7; 8 bases are shared with TRBD2. Germline assignment: CDR1 LGHNA and CDR2 YSLEER. The CDR3 consists of 15 residues. The ends lost 3 bases at V and 0 bases at J; junction bases unmatched: 4.

The chain has TRBV7-8 and TRBJ2-3; a weak D match, TRBD2 (6 bases). The CDR3 runs to 14 residues. Germline CDR1 reads SGHVS; CDR2 reads FQNEAQ. Trimming removed 1 base from V and 6 bases from J, with 11 bases in between. This CDR3 reads CASSLDGSGDTQYF. The CDR3 DNA follows: TGTGCCAGCAGCTTAGACGGGAGTGGGGATACGCAGTATTTT.

Concerning this clone: The sample carries other DNA sequences with the same CDR3. The CDR3 DNA sequence: TGTGCCAGCAGTTTACGGGGCTCGACCTACGAGCAGTACTTC. The encoded protein is CASSLRGSTYEQYF. The genes are TRBV27 and TRBJ2-7, with D perhaps being TRBD1 or TRBD2 (5 bases each). The germline V gene has CDR1 MNHEY and CDR2 SMNVEV (reference sequence). The CDR3 has 14 amino acids. V was trimmed by 2 bases and J by 2 bases, leaving 10 bases between them.

The gene calls are TRBV11-2 and TRBJ2-5, with 8 bases identical to TRBD1. Losses at the gene ends were 5 bases for V and 4 bases for J; bases not matched to a gene: 12. CDR3 size: 16 residues. The germline V gene encodes CDR1 SGHAT and CDR2 FQNNGV. The chain's CDR3 is CASSAILGQGPETQYF. The CDR3 DNA follows: TGTGCCAGCAGCGCTATACTAGGACAGGGCCCAGAGACCCAGTACTTC.

The CDR3 spells CASSLGPGAQYF. CDR3 coding DNA: TGCGCCAGCAGCTTGGGGCCGGGGGCGCAGTATTTT. The chain links TRBV4-1 to TRBJ2-3, with a weak D call TRBD2 (6 bases). Germline CDR1 and CDR2: MGHRA and YSYEKL. The ends were cut back, 5 bases at V and 10 bases at J, with 13 bases in the middle. CDR3 length: 12 residues.

Of note for this clone: The same CDR3 is also encoded by other DNA sequences in this sample. This chain links TRBV28 with TRBJ1-5; 8 bases are a match to TRBD1. CDR1 is MDHEN and CDR2 is SYDVKM in the germline V gene. CDR3 length equals 14 residues. After removal of 3 bases from V and 7 bases from J, the junction contained 5 bases not matched to a gene. The CDR3 coding sequence is TGTGCCAGCAGTTTCCAGGGGGCGAACCAGCCCCAGCATTTT. It specifies CASSFQGANQPQHF.

Note on this clone: Other nucleotide sequences from this sample produce the same CDR3. The genes are TRBV30 and TRBJ2-1; D may be TRBD1 or TRBD2 (6 bases each). This CDR3 has 14 residues. V lost 0 bases to trimming and J lost 1 base, with 7 bases between them. Germline V gives CDR1 GTSNPN, CDR2 SVGIG (reference sequence). This CDR3 reads CAWSVGGSYNEQFF. The CDR3 DNA reads TGTGCCTGGAGTGTAGGGGGGTCCTACAATGAGCAGTTCTTC.

CDR3 sequence: CASSPANGVNTIYF. The CDR3 DNA reads TGTGCCAGCAGCCCTGCTAACGGAGTAAACACCATATATTTT. The V call is TRBV7-6, the J call TRBJ1-3; D unclear. The germline V gene has CDR1 SGHVS and CDR2 FNYEAQ. Deletions cut 5 bases from V and 6 bases from J, with 14 bases between. CDR3 length: 14 residues.

A remark on this clone: Additional DNA sequences in this sample encode the identical CDR3. The chain is built from TRBV6-5 and TRBJ2-5; D perhaps matches TRBD1 (6 bases). Germline values: CDR1 MNHEY, CDR2 SVGAGI. Trimming removed 1 base from V and 2 bases from J, with 8 bases in between. The length of the CDR3 is 14 residues. CDR3 protein: CASSYFGQQETQYF. DNA for the CDR3: TGTGCCAGCAGTTACTTCGGACAGCAAGAGACCCAGTACTTC.

The genes are TRBV7-9 and TRBJ2-7; 10 nucleotides align to TRBD1. Trimming took 0 bases from V and 0 from J; bases not matched to a gene: 2. Germline V lookup: CDR1 SEHNR, CDR2 FQNEAQ (reference sequence). There are 16 residues in the CDR3. The CDR3 nucleotides read TGTGCCAGCAGCTTAGCGGGACAGGGGAACTCCTACGAGCAGTACTTC. Residues: CASSLAGQGNSYEQYF.

This clone occurred once. The gene calls are TRBV9 and TRBJ2-7, with TRBD2 matching over 7 bases. This CDR3 is built from 14 residues. The ends lost 4 bases at V and 0 bases at J; junction bases unmatched: 4. Germline lookup yields CDR1 SGDLS and CDR2 YYNGEE. The CDR3 protein is CASSRGGDSYEQYF. CDR3 DNA sequence: TGTGCCAGCAGCCGTGGGGGGGACTCCTACGAGCAGTACTTC.

This chain uses TRBV11-2 with TRBJ2-5; tentatively, D is TRBD1 (6 bases). Germline V gene sequence: CDR1 SGHAT, CDR2 FQNNGV. CDR3 size: 15 residues. Trimming took 3 bases from V and 4 from J, leaving 15 bases between them. CDR3 amino acids: CASSLRDKGRETQYF. Written as DNA, the CDR3 is TGTGCCAGCAGCTTGAGGGACAAGGGGAGAGAGACCCAGTACTTC.

To note about this clone: This specimen includes other DNA sequences encoding the same CDR3. The V and J genes are TRBV27 and TRBJ1-4; no reliable D call. V was cut by 6 bases and J by 8 bases, with 16 bases left in between. Germline loops: CDR1 MNHEY, CDR2 SMNVEV (reference sequence). This CDR3 comprises 14 residues. CDR3 DNA: TGTGCCAGCAGGCCCACGGGGTCCAACGAAAAACTGTTTTTT. This sequence encodes CASRPTGSNEKLFF.

This clone has a single count. V and J are TRBV5-6 and TRBJ1-1, with unresolved D. Trimming left V 6 bases short and J 1 base short, with 10 bases between. Germline loops: CDR1 SGHDT, CDR2 YYEEEE. The CDR3 contains 13 residues. DNA for the CDR3: TGTGCCAGCACTATCGACGGGAACACTGAAGCTTTCTTT. This encodes CASTIDGNTEAFF. Full variable domain (outside the CDR3, taken from reference TRBV5-6 and TRBJ1-1): DAGVTQSPTHLIKTRGQQVTLRCSPKSGHDTVSWYQQALGQGPQFIFQYYEEEERQRGNFPDRFSGHQFPNYSSELNVNALLLGDSALYLCASTIDGNTEAFFGQGTRLTVV.

The chain uses TRBV18 and TRBJ1-5; TRBD1 aligns across 7 bases. CDR1 is KGHSH and CDR2 is LQKENI in the germline V gene. The CDR3 runs 14 residues. Trimming removed 6 bases from V and 4 bases from J; junction bases left unmatched: 6. CDR3 region: CASSGRQGNQPQHF. The CDR3 DNA sequence: TGTGCCAGCTCCGGCAGACAGGGAAATCAGCCCCAGCATTTT.

The rearrangement links TRBV4-1 to TRBJ2-7; unclear D gene. Germline lookup yields CDR1 MGHRA and CDR2 YSYEKL. Trimming cost V 6 bases and J 5 bases, with 11 bases left between them. The CDR3 has 12 amino acids. CDR3 amino acids: CASSRNSDEQYF. The CDR3 DNA sequence: TGCGCCAGCAGTCGAAACAGCGACGAGCAGTACTTC.